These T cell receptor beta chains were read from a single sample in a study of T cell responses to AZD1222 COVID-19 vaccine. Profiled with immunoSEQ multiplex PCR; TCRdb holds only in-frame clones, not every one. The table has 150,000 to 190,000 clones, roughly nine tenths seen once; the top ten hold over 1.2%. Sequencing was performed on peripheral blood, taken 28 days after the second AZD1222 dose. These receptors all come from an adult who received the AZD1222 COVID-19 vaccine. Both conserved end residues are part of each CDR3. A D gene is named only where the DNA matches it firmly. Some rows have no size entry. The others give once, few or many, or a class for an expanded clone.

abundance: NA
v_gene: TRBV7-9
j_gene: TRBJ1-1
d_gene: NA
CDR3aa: CASSRTATMNTEAFF
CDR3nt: TGTGCCAGCTCGCGGACAGCCACAATGAACACTGAAGCTTTCTTT

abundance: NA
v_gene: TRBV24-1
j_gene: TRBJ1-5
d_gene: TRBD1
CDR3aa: CATSDFRQGGLSNQPQHF
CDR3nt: TGTGCCACCAGTGATTTTAGGCAGGGGGGTTTGAGCAATCAGCCCCAGCATTTT

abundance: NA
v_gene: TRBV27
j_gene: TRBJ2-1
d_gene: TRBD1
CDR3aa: CASSPDRGRSNEQFF
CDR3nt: TGTGCCAGCAGTCCAGACAGGGGTCGTAGCAATGAGCAGTTCTTC

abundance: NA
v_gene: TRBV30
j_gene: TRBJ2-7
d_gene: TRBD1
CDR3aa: CARGQGRNEQYF
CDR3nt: TGTGCCAGAGGACAGGGTAGGAACGAGCAGTACTTC

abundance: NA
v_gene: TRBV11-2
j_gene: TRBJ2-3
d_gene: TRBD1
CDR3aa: CASSLGRTGDYTDTQYF
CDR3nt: TGTGCCAGCAGCTTAGGACGGACAGGGGATTACACAGATACGCAGTATTTT

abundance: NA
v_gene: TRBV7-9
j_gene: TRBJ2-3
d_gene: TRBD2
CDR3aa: CASSTGAGGADTQYF
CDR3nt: TGTGCCAGCAGCACAGGAGCGGGAGGGGCAGATACGCAGTATTTT

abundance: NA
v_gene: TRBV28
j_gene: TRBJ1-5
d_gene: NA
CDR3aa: CASSLMTVGQPQHF
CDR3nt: TGTGCCAGCAGTTTAATGACAGTTGGTCAGCCCCAGCATTTT

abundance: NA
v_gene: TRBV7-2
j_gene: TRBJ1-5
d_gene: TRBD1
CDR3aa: CASSFGDRDSNQPQHF
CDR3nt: TGTGCCAGCAGCTTTGGGGACAGGGATAGCAATCAGCCCCAGCATTTT

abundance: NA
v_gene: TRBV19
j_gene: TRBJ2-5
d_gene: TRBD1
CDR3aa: CASRGQGRGETQYF
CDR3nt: TGTGCCAGTAGGGGACAGGGAAGGGGAGAGACCCAGTACTTC

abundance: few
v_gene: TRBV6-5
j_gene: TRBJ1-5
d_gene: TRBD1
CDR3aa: CASSTPDRAGPQHF
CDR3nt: TGTGCCAGCAGTACCCCGGACAGGGCGGGCCCCCAGCATTTT